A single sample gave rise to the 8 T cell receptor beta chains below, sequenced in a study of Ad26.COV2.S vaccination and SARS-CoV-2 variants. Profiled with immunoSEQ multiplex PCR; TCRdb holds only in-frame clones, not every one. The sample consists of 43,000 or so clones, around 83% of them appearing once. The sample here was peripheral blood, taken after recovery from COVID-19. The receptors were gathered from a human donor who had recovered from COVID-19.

CDR3 DNA: TGTGCCAGTAGTGCCCCCGGCAGGGGGCAGGGGAACACTGAAGCTTTCTTT. Translation: CASSAPGRGQGNTEAFF. This rearrangement joins TRBV19 to TRBJ1-1; 8 positions match TRBD1. The length of the CDR3 is 17 residues. Germline V lookup: CDR1 LNHDA, CDR2 SQIVND (reference sequence). V lost 5 bases, J lost 1 base, and 12 bases stayed unmatched.

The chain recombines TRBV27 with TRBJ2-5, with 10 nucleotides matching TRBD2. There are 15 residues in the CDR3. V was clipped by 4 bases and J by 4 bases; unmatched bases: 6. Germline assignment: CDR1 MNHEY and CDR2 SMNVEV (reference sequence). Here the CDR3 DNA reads TGTGCCAGCAGTTCCCCCCTAGCGGGGGTAGAGACCCAGTACTTC. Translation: CASSSPLAGVETQYF.

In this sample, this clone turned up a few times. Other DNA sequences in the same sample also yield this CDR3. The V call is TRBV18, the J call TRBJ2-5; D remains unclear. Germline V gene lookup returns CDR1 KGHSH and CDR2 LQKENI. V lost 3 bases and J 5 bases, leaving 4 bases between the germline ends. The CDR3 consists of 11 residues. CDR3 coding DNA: TGTGCCAGCTCACCGGGGGAGACCCAGTACTTC. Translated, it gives CASSPGETQYF.

The CDR3 bases are TGTGCCACCAGTGATTTGCGGGGCACTGAAGCTTTCTTT. It is translated as CATSDLRGTEAFF. V gene TRBV24-1 combines with J gene TRBJ1-1; the D is unclear. CDR3 length equals 13 residues. The germline gives CDR1 KGHDR, CDR2 SFDVKD. V gave up 0 bases and J gave up 4 bases, with 5 bases separating them.

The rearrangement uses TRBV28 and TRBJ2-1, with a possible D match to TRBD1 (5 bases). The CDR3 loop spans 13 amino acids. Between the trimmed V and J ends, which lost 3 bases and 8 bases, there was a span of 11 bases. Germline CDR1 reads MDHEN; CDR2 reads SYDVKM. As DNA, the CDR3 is TGTGCCAGCAGTTTCTGGCAGGGTTATGAGCAGTTCTTC. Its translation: CASSFWQGYEQFF.

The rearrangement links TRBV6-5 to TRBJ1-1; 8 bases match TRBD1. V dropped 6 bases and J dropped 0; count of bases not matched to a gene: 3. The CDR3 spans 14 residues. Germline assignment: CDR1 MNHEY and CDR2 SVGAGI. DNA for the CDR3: TGTGCCAGCAGAGGACAGGGACTGAACACTGAAGCTTTCTTT. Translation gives CASRGQGLNTEAFF.

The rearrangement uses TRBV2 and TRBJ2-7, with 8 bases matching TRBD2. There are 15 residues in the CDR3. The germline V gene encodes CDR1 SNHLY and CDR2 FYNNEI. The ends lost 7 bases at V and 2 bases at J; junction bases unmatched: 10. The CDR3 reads CASNLGSGDPYEQYF. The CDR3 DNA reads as TGTGCCAGCAATTTGGGTAGCGGGGATCCCTACGAGCAGTACTTC.

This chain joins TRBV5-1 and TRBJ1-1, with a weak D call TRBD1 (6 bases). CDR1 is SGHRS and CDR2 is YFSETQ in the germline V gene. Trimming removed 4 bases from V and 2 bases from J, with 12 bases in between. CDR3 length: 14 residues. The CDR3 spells CASSKTGTNTEAFF. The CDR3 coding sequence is TGCGCCAGCAGCAAAACCGGGACAAACACTGAAGCTTTCTTT.